These 9 T cell receptor beta chains came from one sample sequenced in a study of blood T cell repertoires in COVID-19. Measured with immunoSEQ multiplex PCR; TCRdb has only the in-frame clones, and not every one. The data contain about 400,000 clones, 89% of them seen just once; the ten biggest clones take up around 1.2%. Material: peripheral blood. The receptors were gathered from a man aged 40-50 years with acute or convalescent COVID-19.

V usage is TRBV27 and J usage is TRBJ1-1; a weak D match, TRBD1 (5 bases). This CDR3 comprises 15 residues. V lost 6 bases and J 9 bases, leaving 23 bases between the germline ends. From germline, CDR1 is MNHEY and CDR2 SMNVEV (reference sequence). As DNA, the CDR3 is TGTGCCAGCAGCTCCAGGGCAGGGCGACTCCTGAAAGCTTTCTTT. It codes for CASSSRAGRLLKAFF.

Here the CDR3 DNA reads TGTGCCAGCAGCCCAGGGACAGGGTATCCCTACGAGCAGTACTTC. As protein: CASSPGTGYPYEQYF. This chain joins TRBV7-3 and TRBJ2-7; TRBD1 matches at 9 bases. This CDR3 spans 15 amino acids. Germline V gene lookup returns CDR1 SGHTA and CDR2 FQGTGA. V lost 5 bases and J lost 2; bases outside the gene matches: 7.

This clone was observed a single time. The J gene is TRBJ2-7, the V gene TRBV21-1; no DNA check was done on the table's D call, TRBD2. TRBV21-1 is termed a pseudogene. The CDR3 has 15 amino acids. In DNA form, the CDR3 reads TGTGCCAGCAGCAATTTCGGGTTGGCAGACTACGAGCAGTACTTC. Its translation: CASSNFGLADYEQYF.

This clone appeared a single time. V usage is TRBV7-9 and J usage is TRBJ2-3; weak D call: TRBD2 (5 bases). V gave up 5 bases and J gave up 1 base, with 16 bases separating them. The germline V gene has CDR1 SEHNR and CDR2 FQNEAQ (reference sequence). This CDR3 is built from 16 residues. CDR3 nucleotide sequence: TGTGCCAGCAGCCCGGCGGCTAGCTCTCGCACAGATACGCAGTATTTT. Translation gives CASSPAASSRTDTQYF.

CDR3 DNA: TGTGCCAGCTCACCCCGAACAGGGCCCACGGGGCAGTACTTC. As protein: CASSPRTGPTGQYF. The chain couples TRBV18 to TRBJ2-7, with TRBD1 as a possible D gene (6 bases). V was shortened by 3 bases and J by 9 bases, with 18 bases between the two germline ends. The CDR3 extends over 14 amino acids. Germline V gives CDR1 KGHSH, CDR2 LQKENI.

The rearrangement uses TRBV15 and TRBJ1-4, with TRBD1 matching 11 bases. Per the germline V gene, CDR1 is LNHNV and CDR2 is YYDKDF (reference sequence). The CDR3 is 15 amino acids. J gave up 6 bases and V 4 bases, and 4 bases lay outside the gene matches. The CDR3, as DNA: TGTGCCACCAGCAATCCGGGACAGGGGGATGAAAAACTGTTTTTT. Its translation is CATSNPGQGDEKLFF.

The gene calls are TRBV9 and TRBJ1-2; 10 nucleotides agree with TRBD1. V was pared by 0 bases and J by 3 bases, with 8 bases of the junction left unmatched. Per the germline V gene, CDR1 is SGDLS and CDR2 is YYNGEE. This CDR3 region has 17 residues. Here the CDR3 DNA reads TGTGCCAGCAGCGTAGGAACTCTGGGACAGGGGTACTATGGCTACACCTTC. It is translated as CASSVGTLGQGYYGYTF. Supplemented by reference TRBV9 and TRBJ1-2, the full variable domain reads DSGVTQTPKHLITATGQRVTLRCSPRSGDLSVYWYQQSLDQGLQFLIQYYNGEERAKGNILERFSAQQFPDLHSELNLSSLELGDSALYFCASSVGTLGQGYYGYTFGSGTRLTVV.

The rearrangement links TRBV11-3 to TRBJ2-3, with 7 bases lining up with TRBD2. Losses at the gene ends were 5 bases for V and 0 bases for J; bases not matched to a gene: 5. This CDR3 is 15 amino acids long. The germline CDR1 and CDR2 sequences are SGHNT and YENEEA. Here the CDR3 reads CASSRGGVSTDTQYF. The CDR3, as DNA: TGTGCCAGCAGCCGTGGGGGGGTTAGCACAGATACGCAGTATTTT.

This sequence joins TRBV5-5 and TRBJ2-1; 11 bases align to TRBD1. Losses at the gene ends were 2 bases for V and 8 bases for J; bases not matched to a gene: 6. Germline loops: CDR1 SGHKS, CDR2 YYEKEE (reference sequence). The CDR3 extends over 15 amino acids. This CDR3 is CASSLPGQGVDEQFF. CDR3 nucleotides: TGTGCCAGCAGCTTACCGGGACAGGGGGTAGATGAGCAGTTCTTC. Full variable domain (missing parts from reference TRBV5-5 and TRBJ2-1): DAGVTQSPTHLIKTRGQQVTLRCSPISGHKSVSWYQQVLGQGPQFIFQYYEKEERGRGNFPDRFSARQFPNYSSELNVNALLLGDSALYLCASSLPGQGVDEQFFGPGTRLTVL.